This TCR beta chain is from a study of cytomegalovirus exposure and HLA in healthy donors. Whole-study results and caveats: Per published accounts, TCR beta sequences correctly predicted the HLA-A and HLA-B alleles of most subjects. A cluster of highly shared sequence variants was likely a sequencing artifact.

A word on this clone: The antigen is undetermined.

Each donor's status was that of a healthy bone marrow donor. The PCR had 60 Vbeta and 13 Jbeta primers. Profiling relied on immunoSEQ multiplex PCR, and the TCRdb table lists in-frame clones only, not all of them. The repertoire includes 200,000 or so clones, about 90% of them detected once, and over 0.2% sits in the top ten. Trimming took 3 bases from V and 1 from J, leaving 9 bases between them. Germline-derived CDR1 and CDR2 are LNHDA and SQIVND (reference sequence). The CDR3 runs to 14 residues. The gene calls are TRBV19 and TRBJ1-2, with D unresolved. This sequence originates from a girl under three years old in good health and CMV-seronegative. The sequencing input was PBMCs. CDR3 in amino acids: CASSINGDNYGYTF. DNA of the CDR3: TGTGCCAGTAGTATTAACGGGGATAACTATGGCTACACCTTC.